This T cell receptor beta chain was identified in a study of blood T cell repertoires in COVID-19. Whole-study context: The United States, Italy and Spain were the sources of the acute and convalescent COVID-19 samples.

Participants spanned ages roughly 18 to 90 years and resided in over 20 US areas. Here immunoSEQ multiplex PCR was the method, and the copy in TCRdb shows in-frame clones only, minus some. The data contain 200,000 to 250,000 clones, around 80% of them seen just once; the ten biggest clones take up approximately 1.8%. This receptor was identified in a man aged 55 to 70 who had recovered from COVID-19. The sequencing sample was made of PBMCs or T cells enriched from blood (not recorded which).

CDR3 amino acids: CASSLVEGAGTGELFF. CDR3 nucleotide sequence: TGTGCCAGCAGCTTAGTTGAAGGGGCCGGCACCGGGGAGCTGTTTTTT. V is TRBV11-3 and J is TRBJ2-2; D perhaps matches TRBD1 (5 bases). This CDR3 is 16 amino acids long. V was cut by 1 base and J by 4 bases, with 13 bases left in between. CDR1 is SGHNT and CDR2 is YENEEA in the germline V gene.